Shown below are 16 T cell receptor beta chains from a single sample sequenced in a study of blood T cell repertoires in COVID-19. Only in-frame clones appear in the TCRdb table, and some are missing; sequencing was by immunoSEQ multiplex PCR. Of roughly 330,000 clones listed, about 87% are singletons. The specimen sequenced was PBMCs or T cells enriched from blood (not recorded which). These receptors originate from a man aged 30-40 years who had recovered from COVID-19.

The chain uses TRBV29-1 and TRBJ1-5; the match to TRBD1 covers 8 bases. Germline V gene sequence: CDR1 SQVTM, CDR2 ANQGSEA. The J segment lost 3 bases and the V segment lost 6 bases, leaving 4 bases of the junction unmatched. The CDR3 consists of 13 residues. CDR3 DNA sequence: TGCAGCGTAACGACAGGGGTCAATCAGCCCCAGCATTTT. Translation: CSVTTGVNQPQHF.

In regard to this clone: The identical CDR3 is also encoded by other nucleotide sequences in the sample. This sequence joins TRBV18 and TRBJ1-1; D is unresolved. This CDR3 region has 13 residues. CDR1 is KGHSH and CDR2 is LQKENI in the germline V gene. V dropped 3 bases and J dropped 1 base, with 6 bases sitting between them. CDR3 sequence: CASSPGGNTEAFF. The CDR3 region has the DNA TGTGCCAGCTCACCCGGTGGGAACACTGAAGCTTTCTTT.

The chain is built from TRBV21-1 and TRBJ2-7; TRBD1 is taken as the D call from the table, unchecked against the DNA. TRBV21-1 constitutes a pseudogene. The CDR3 is made up of 19 amino acids. The CDR3 here is CASSEILNQDTWSSYEQYF. As DNA, the CDR3 is TGTGCCAGCAGCGAAATATTGAACCAGGACACCTGGAGCTCCTACGAGCAGTACTTC.

This clone was seen only once. The V and J genes are TRBV5-1 and TRBJ2-5, with 7 positions matching TRBD1. V lost 2 bases, J lost 5 bases, and 6 bases stayed unmatched. The CDR3 runs 14 residues. Germline loops: CDR1 SGHRS, CDR2 YFSETQ. CDR3 nucleotides: TGCGCCAGCAGCTTAAGTGACAGGGCCGAGACCCAGTACTTC. Its translation is CASSLSDRAETQYF. The whole variable domain, filled in from reference TRBV5-1 and TRBJ2-5, reads KAGVTQTPRYLIKTRGQQVTLSCSPISGHRSVSWYQQTPGQGLQFLFEYFSETQRNKGNFPGRFSGRQFSNSRSEMNVSTLELGDSALYLCASSLSDRAETQYFGPGTRLLVL.

The rearrangement links TRBV5-4 to TRBJ2-3, with 14 bases aligning to TRBD2. This CDR3 has 17 amino acids. Germline CDR1 SGHNT, CDR2 YYREEE (reference sequence). Unmatched junction bases numbered 4, after V lost 4 bases and J lost 0 bases. Here the CDR3 DNA reads TGTGCCAGCAGCCCCAGACTAGCGGGGGGGAGCACAGATACGCAGTATTTT. This gives the protein CASSPRLAGGSTDTQYF.

This clone was counted a single time. The chain combines TRBV28 with TRBJ1-6; possible D gene TRBD1, 6 bases. Germline CDR1 is MDHEN and CDR2 is SYDVKM. The CDR3 is 17 residues long. Trimming stripped 5 bases from V and 10 bases from J, with 24 bases between. Here the CDR3 reads CASSILTNRDFLSPLHF. CDR3 in DNA: TGTGCCAGCAGTATACTAACCAACAGGGATTTCTTGTCACCCCTCCACTTT.

CDR3 in DNA: TGTGCCAGCAGCTACGAAGACAGGGGGCTGGTCATTCAGTACTTC. Protein: CASSYEDRGLVIQYF. The chain recombines TRBV5-4 with TRBJ2-4, with 10 nucleotides matching TRBD1. V was clipped by 3 bases and J by 9 bases; unmatched bases: 9. CDR1 and CDR2 (germline): SGHNT, YYREEE (reference sequence). This CDR3 is 15 amino acids long.

The rearrangement links TRBV14 to TRBJ2-1, with D perhaps TRBD2 (6 bases). The length of the CDR3 is 15 residues. Trimming removed 1 base at V and 8 bases at J, with 15 bases between. The V gene's germline CDR1 is SGHDN and CDR2 FVKESK. The CDR3 nucleotides are TGTGCCAGCAGCCAAGTGTCATGGACTACTCATGAGCAGTTCTTC. Translation: CASSQVSWTTHEQFF.

The chain employs TRBV23-1 and TRBJ2-5; maybe TRBD1 (8 bases). TRBV23-1 is filed as an ORF, its function uncertain. The CDR3 is 15 amino acids. The V end lost 0 bases, the J end lost 5 bases, and 13 bases lay between the germline ends. The CDR3 is CASSQSDREGETQYF. The CDR3 nucleotides read TGCGCCAGCAGTCAATCGGACAGGGAGGGGGAGACCCAGTACTTC.

This clone was detected only a few times. The chain uses TRBV18 and TRBJ1-1; D is unresolved. V lost 0 bases and J lost 8, with 13 bases in between. CDR1 is KGHSH and CDR2 is LQKENI in the germline V gene. This CDR3 contains 14 residues. DNA of the CDR3: TGTGCCAGCTCACCACCGGGCTCCCAGCTAGAAGCTTTCTTT. This gives the protein CASSPPGSQLEAFF.

This chain links TRBV2 with TRBJ2-7; 9 bases line up with TRBD2. CDR1 is SNHLY and CDR2 is FYNNEI in the germline V gene. The trim removed 6 bases at V and 0 bases at J, leaving 3 bases unmatched. This CDR3 region has 14 residues. CDR3 coding DNA: TGTGCCAGCAGGTCGACTAGCGGCTCCTACGAGCAGTACTTC. As protein: CASRSTSGSYEQYF. Filled out from reference TRBV2 and TRBJ2-7, the complete variable domain reads EPEVTQTPSHQVTQMGQEVILRCVPISNHLYFYWYRQILGQKVEFLVSFYNNEISEKSEIFDDQFSVERPDGSNFTLKIRSTKLEDSAMYFCASRSTSGSYEQYFGPGTRLTVT.

This clone came up once. The gene calls are TRBV10-2 and TRBJ1-4; weak D call: TRBD1 (6 bases). The CDR3 totals 16 residues. V was pared by 2 bases and J by 6 bases, with 16 bases between. Germline CDR1 is WSHSY and CDR2 is SAAADI. The CDR3 DNA follows: TGCGCCAGCAGTGAGAGTCGGACAGCAGGGGATGAAAAACTGTTTTTT. Translated: CASSESRTAGDEKLFF.

This rearrangement joins TRBV28 to TRBJ2-6; tentative D call: TRBD2 (5 bases). V was shortened by 0 bases and J by 1 base, with 16 bases between the two germline ends. This CDR3 comprises 19 residues. CDR1 MDHEN and CDR2 SYDVKM come from the germline V gene. The CDR3, as DNA: TGTGCCAGCAGTTTATGGCCGGGGTTGGGCTCTTCTGGGGCCAACGTCCTGACTTTC. Translating gives CASSLWPGLGSSGANVLTF.

A note on this clone: Other DNA sequences in the sample encode the same CDR3. The chain couples TRBV28 to TRBJ2-5, with D possibly TRBD1 on 6 matching bases. The CDR3 runs 14 residues. With 4 bases removed from V and 2 bases from J, the gap between germline ends came to 11 bases. CDR1 and CDR2 from the germline V gene are MDHEN and SYDVKM. The CDR3 sequence: CASSSGQQQETQYF. CDR3 coding DNA: TGTGCCAGCAGTTCTGGACAGCAGCAAGAGACCCAGTACTTC.

The chain combines TRBV5-1 with TRBJ2-1, with TRBD2 matching 9 bases. The trim removed 0 bases at V and 7 bases at J, leaving 2 bases unmatched. This CDR3 is built from 14 residues. CDR1 is SGHRS, CDR2 YFSETQ, per germline. The CDR3 region is CASSLETSGNEQFF. The CDR3 region has the DNA TGCGCCAGCAGCTTGGAGACTAGCGGTAATGAGCAGTTCTTC.

J is TRBJ2-2 and V is TRBV5-1, with TRBD2 identical over 10 bases. This CDR3 spans 16 amino acids. The V segment lost 3 bases and the J segment 4 bases; nucleotides outside the gene matches: 6. Germline assignment: CDR1 SGHRS and CDR2 YFSETQ. The CDR3 bases are TGCGCCAGCAGCTCGGGGACTAGCGCCCGCACCGGGGAGCTGTTTTTT. It codes for CASSSGTSARTGELFF.